A single sample gave rise to the 5 T cell receptor beta chains below, sequenced in a study of CD8+ T cells in alopecia areata. As the sequencing template, cDNA was produced by extracting RNA and reverse transcribing it. This table comes from immunoSEQ multiplex PCR, and its TCRdb copy is limited to in-frame clones, with some not included. This repertoire shows more than 90,000 clones, around 64% found once; its top ten account for roughly 3.1%. The specimen sequenced was CD4+ T cells sorted from blood. The receptors derive from a human donor in good health.

V usage is TRBV2 and J usage is TRBJ1-1, with 11 bases aligning to TRBD1. Germline values: CDR1 SNHLY, CDR2 FYNNEI. The V gene end was trimmed by 11 bases and the J gene end by 9 bases; junction bases not matched to a gene: 5. The CDR3 extends over 11 amino acids. CDR3 bases: TGTGCCCGTCAGGACAGGGGGCAAGCTTTCTTT. It translates to CARQDRGQAFF.

V and J are TRBV6-5 and TRBJ1-2; D not certain. This CDR3 region has 13 residues. The germline CDR1 and CDR2 sequences are MNHEY and SVGAGI. The V and J ends lost 6 bases and 7 bases respectively, with 15 bases between them. The CDR3 spells CASSSDRIAGYTF. The CDR3 DNA follows: TGTGCCAGCAGCTCCGACCGCATAGCTGGCTACACCTTC.

V and J are TRBV27 and TRBJ2-7; TRBD1 aligns across 11 bases. The CDR3 runs 14 residues. The germline V gene has CDR1 MNHEY and CDR2 SMNVEV (reference sequence). V dropped 5 bases and J dropped 7; count of bases not matched to a gene: 7. The CDR3 nucleotides read TGTGCCAGCAGTGGACAGGGGGCCTCAGGGGAGCAGTACTTC. This sequence encodes CASSGQGASGEQYF.

In this sample, this clone turned up a few times. The chain uses TRBV30 and TRBJ2-3, with D perhaps TRBD1 or TRBD2 (6 bases each). Germline V gene data show CDR1 as GTSNPN and CDR2 as SVGIG (reference sequence). CDR3 size: 14 residues. The V and J ends lost 8 bases and 2 bases respectively, with 17 bases between them. The CDR3 loop is CALKGGLTTDTQYF. Here the CDR3 DNA reads TGTGCCCTAAAGGGGGGACTTACCACAGATACGCAGTATTTT.

Turning to this clone: A junction boundary mismatches the germline segment, possibly from a read error. The V call is TRBV7-9, the J call TRBJ2-7, with D tentatively TRBD2 (6 bases). The length of the CDR3 is 14 residues. CDR1 is SEHNR and CDR2 is FQNEAQ in the germline V gene (reference sequence). CDR3 nucleotide sequence: TGTGCCAGCATCTACATCGGGGCAGGCGGGGATCTGCACTTC. Protein: CASIYIGAGGDLHF.